The present entry profiles one T cell receptor beta chain with its context. As yet, its antigen is unknown. The V end lost 0 bases, the J end lost 5 bases, and 17 bases lay between the germline ends. The CDR3 is 16 residues long. Germline values: CDR1 DFQATT, CDR2 SNEGSKA (reference sequence). The sample belongs to a study of CD8 T cells in Susac syndrome. Study results and caveats: The study conceded that relatively few individuals underwent its TCR sequencing and HLA analysis.

TEMRA cells were FACS-enriched, and CD8+ and CD4+ T cells were isolated negatively. An input of about 0.5 to 1 ug of RNA was subjected to reverse transcription using random hexamers. An immunoSEQ multiplex PCR generated amplified TCR beta CDR3 products spanning 54 Vbeta and 13 Jbeta. TCRdb re-derived calls from the immunoSEQ multiplex PCR reads in MiXCR, one entry per CDR3 protein. The profile shows tens of thousands of distinct CDR3 sequences, 94% of them singletons. The TCR comes from a human donor in good health. Sequenced input: CD8+ T cells from PBMCs. V and J are TRBV20-1 and TRBJ2-1, with a weak D call TRBD2 (6 bases). In DNA, the CDR3 is TGCAGTGCTAGAGATTATAAGGAGGGGAGCCACAATGAGCAGTTCTTC. Amino acid sequence: CSARDYKEGSHNEQFF.